This T cell receptor (beta chain) is from a study of T cells in narcolepsy. About the study: Donors had narcolepsy type 1 or type 2, or were healthy controls.

Regarding the study as a whole: Reportedly, autoreactive clonotypes were serially detected in patients' blood but not controls'. HCRT-specific and TRIB2-specific autoreactive clonotypes appeared among same-patient CSF and blood CD4+ clonotypes.

Generated by immunoSEQ multiplex PCR, the TCRdb table keeps only in-frame clones and is missing some. There are about 40,000 clones in the sample; approximately 90% occur only once, and more than 0.9% lies in the top ten. Per the germline V gene, CDR1 is SGHRS and CDR2 is YFSETQ. The CDR3 runs to 15 residues. The V end was cut by 0 bases, the J end by 0 bases, with 7 bases between. Of note for this clone: The antigen is not known.

V usage is TRBV5-1 and J usage is TRBJ2-1; no clear D gene. The specimen was CD45RA- memory CD4+ T cells from PBMCs. The clonotype was recovered from a human donor with narcolepsy. The CDR3 region is CASSLERGSYNEQFF. The CDR3 bases are TGCGCCAGCAGCTTGGAACGCGGCTCCTACAATGAGCAGTTCTTC.